One sample yielded the 10 T cell receptor beta chains listed below, sequenced in a study of graft-versus-host responses after intestinal transplantation. Assay used: immunoSEQ multiplex PCR; TCRdb lists only in-frame clones, some missing. The table shows around 13,000 clones, with around 74% occurring only once. Tissue from the graft was processed to free its intraepithelial and lamina propria lymphocytes. The specimen was ileum tissue, collected 16 days after intestinal transplant. These receptors came from a human patient who received an intestinal transplant, so some T cells may come from the graft donor.

The chain links TRBV10-3 to TRBJ2-1; D not resolved. CDR1 is ENHRY, CDR2 SYGVKD, per germline. V lost 8 bases and J 0 bases, leaving 20 bases between the germline ends. This CDR3 has 17 residues. The CDR3 sequence is CAIRADKLTDSYNEQFF. As DNA, the CDR3 is TGTGCCATCCGAGCAGACAAGTTGACGGACTCCTACAATGAGCAGTTCTTC.

The chain joins TRBV19 to TRBJ2-2; TRBD2 matches at 7 bases. With V trimmed by 8 bases and J by 0 bases, 3 bases remained unmatched. CDR1 and CDR2 (germline): LNHDA, SQIVND (reference sequence). The CDR3 contains 14 residues. The CDR3 DNA sequence: TGTGCCAGTCGGAGCGGGACGAACACCGGGGAGCTGTTTTTT. Residues: CASRSGTNTGELFF. Using reference TRBV19 and TRBJ2-2 for the parts outside the CDR3, the full variable domain is DGGITQSPKYLFRKEGQNVTLSCEQNLNHDAMYWYRQDPGQGLRLIYYSQIVNDFQKGDIAEGYSVSREKKESFPLTVTSAQKNPTAFYLCASRSGTNTGELFFGEGSRLTVL.

The chain links TRBV5-1 to TRBJ1-2; D ambiguous. V dropped 3 bases and J dropped 4 bases, with 22 bases sitting between them. The CDR3 is made up of 17 amino acids. CDR1 is SGHRS, CDR2 YFSETQ, per germline. The CDR3, as DNA: TGCGCCAGCAGCTCCCATCCGACCGGGAATATCATCTATGGCTACACCTTC. It is translated as CASSSHPTGNIIYGYTF.

CDR3 in DNA: TGTGCCAGCAGCTTTGGCCCCCAGGGGAGCGCCTACGAGCAGTACTTC. This sequence encodes CASSFGPQGSAYEQYF. The chain recombines TRBV7-3 with TRBJ2-7; TRBD1 might be the D (6 bases). This CDR3 contains 16 residues. In germline, CDR1 is SGHTA, CDR2 FQGTGA. Trimming removed 3 bases from V and 2 bases from J, with 17 bases in between.

The genes are TRBV18 and TRBJ2-7, with TRBD1 identical over 7 bases. The CDR3 runs 16 residues. V trimming: 3 bases; J trimming: 4 bases; junction bases outside the gene matches: 12. Germline CDR1 and CDR2: KGHSH and LQKENI. CDR3 in DNA: TGTGCCAGCTCACCGATAGACAGGGCCACCGTATACGAGCAGTACTTC. Protein: CASSPIDRATVYEQYF.

This clone was seen a few times. V and J are TRBV10-3 and TRBJ2-1; D not certain. The CDR3 totals 15 residues. Deletions cut 6 bases from V and 2 bases from J, with 14 bases between. Germline V gene data show CDR1 as ENHRY and CDR2 as SYGVKD. The CDR3 loop reads CAISRHLQPYNEQFF. For the CDR3, the DNA is TGTGCCATCAGCCGACACCTACAACCCTACAATGAGCAGTTCTTC.

The count of this clone is one. The chain carries TRBV4-1 and TRBJ1-1; D call uncertain. The CDR3 totals 13 residues. Germline V gives CDR1 MGHRA, CDR2 YSYEKL. Trimming left V 2 bases short and J 5 bases short, with 9 bases between. The CDR3 spells CASSQSPGTEAFF. In nucleotides, the CDR3 is TGCGCCAGCAGCCAATCCCCCGGGACTGAAGCTTTCTTT.

The V gene is TRBV6-5, the J gene TRBJ2-2; D might be TRBD2 (5 bases). CDR1 is MNHEY and CDR2 is SVGAGI in the germline V gene. The ends were cut back, 2 bases at V and 7 bases at J, with 17 bases in the middle. CDR3 size: 16 residues. CDR3 nucleotides: TGTGCCAGCAGTTACCGAAGCGGAGGCTTGAGCGGGGAGCTGTTTTTT. It translates to CASSYRSGGLSGELFF.

The chain carries TRBV2 and TRBJ1-3, with D perhaps matching TRBD1 (6 bases). CDR1 and CDR2 (germline): SNHLY, FYNNEI. The CDR3 sequence is 14 residues long. V was pared by 3 bases and J by 4 bases, with 10 bases between. This CDR3 reads CASSDWGGGNTIYF. The DNA for the CDR3 is TGTGCCAGCAGTGATTGGGGGGGCGGAAACACCATATATTTT.

V usage is TRBV10-1 and J usage is TRBJ2-2; D is perhaps TRBD1 (5 bases). The CDR3 runs 14 residues. Germline V gene data show CDR1 as WNHNN and CDR2 as SYGVQD (reference sequence). Deletions cut 2 bases from V and 5 bases from J, with 9 bases between. This chain's CDR3 is CASSEERTTGELFF. In nucleotides, the CDR3 is TGCGCCAGCAGTGAGGAGAGGACAACCGGGGAGCTGTTTTTT.